This passage covers 17 T cell receptor beta chains from one sample sequenced in a study of blood T cell repertoires in COVID-19. Repertoires were generated with immunoSEQ multiplex PCR, while TCRdb's copy carries only in-frame clones and drops some. The table lists about 140,000 clones, roughly nine tenths of them singletons. Sequenced sample: peripheral blood. These TCRs come from a human donor with COVID-19, enrolled during active disease. The donor label of this sample is uncertain.

The sample holds one count of this clone. Here the CDR3 reads CASSPYSGASGEQFF. For the CDR3, the DNA is TGTGCCAGCAGTCCCTATAGCGGGGCCAGTGGTGAGCAGTTCTTC. This rearrangement joins TRBV25-1 to TRBJ2-1; 8 bases line up with TRBD2. Germline CDR1 and CDR2: MGHDK and SYGVNS. This CDR3 has 15 amino acids. The V gene end was trimmed by 5 bases and the J gene end by 9 bases; junction bases not matched to a gene: 12.

The rearrangement uses TRBV4-2 and TRBJ2-5; 9 bases line up with TRBD2. Trimming cost V 1 base and J 2 bases; bases outside gene matches: 5. This CDR3 comprises 16 residues. In germline, CDR1 is LGHNA, CDR2 YNFKEQ. The CDR3 DNA sequence: TGTGCCAGCAGCCAAGGAGAAGCGGGGGGACAAGAGACCCAGTACTTC. Its translation: CASSQGEAGGQETQYF.

The chain combines TRBV5-4 with TRBJ2-5, with TRBD2 as a possible D gene (5 bases). Trimming removed 3 bases from V and 4 bases from J, with 16 bases in between. The germline gives CDR1 SGHNT, CDR2 YYREEE (reference sequence). The CDR3 is made up of 15 amino acids. CDR3 sequence reads: CASSSSRGEGETQYF. The DNA for the CDR3 is TGTGCCAGCAGCTCATCCCGGGGTGAGGGAGAGACCCAGTACTTC.

For this clone: This specimen includes other DNA sequences encoding the same CDR3. This sequence joins TRBV6-5 and TRBJ1-4; D gene unclear. The V end was cut by 7 bases, the J end by 8 bases, with 8 bases between. The CDR3 has 11 amino acids. Germline values: CDR1 MNHEY, CDR2 SVGAGI. The CDR3 loop is CASTRGEKLFF. The CDR3 nucleotides are TGTGCCAGCACTCGCGGAGAAAAACTGTTTTTT.

The rearrangement uses TRBV2 and TRBJ2-7; D perhaps matches TRBD1 (5 bases). The CDR3 runs to 12 residues. V was clipped by 1 base and J by 9 bases, with 10 bases between them. Germline V gene data show CDR1 as SNHLY and CDR2 as FYNNEI. In DNA, the CDR3 is TGTGCCAGCAGTGAAGATAGGCAGGGGCAGTACTTC. It is translated as CASSEDRQGQYF.

The CDR3 nucleotides are TGTGCCAGCAGTTATCGGGGAGGTGAGGGCTACACCTTC. Translation gives CASSYRGGEGYTF. V gene TRBV6-6 combines with J gene TRBJ1-2; D remains unclear. V was clipped by 3 bases and J by 8 bases, with 13 bases between them. The CDR3 spans 13 residues. Looked up from germline, CDR1 is MNHNY and CDR2 is SVGAGI (reference sequence).

V gene TRBV11-3 combines with J gene TRBJ1-2; D uncertain. Trimming shortened V by 4 bases and J by 5 bases, and 8 bases separated the two germline ends. The germline CDR1 and CDR2 sequences are SGHNT and YENEEA. The CDR3 covers 12 residues. CDR3 protein: CASSSTYYGYTF. The CDR3 nucleotides are TGTGCCAGCAGCTCCACATATTATGGCTACACCTTC. The variable domain in full, completed from reference TRBV11-3 and TRBJ1-2, reads EAGVVQSPRYKIIEKKQPVAFWCNPISGHNTLYWYLQNLGQGPELLIRYENEEAVDDSQLPKDRFSAERLKGVDSTLKIQPAELGDSAVYLCASSSTYYGYTFGSGTRLTVV.

The V and J genes are TRBV21-1 and TRBJ1-4. TRBV21-1 is an annotated pseudogene. CDR3 length: 13 amino acids. The CDR3 nucleotides read TGTGCCAGCAGGACCCCTAAGCGGGAAAAACTGTTTTTT. Its translation is CASRTPKREKLFF.

The chain couples TRBV19 to TRBJ1-2; possible D gene TRBD1, 5 bases. Germline V CDR1 and CDR2: LNHDA, SQIVND (reference sequence). This CDR3 is built from 13 residues. The V end lost 4 bases, the J end lost 4 bases, and 10 bases lay between the germline ends. CDR3 loop: CASSSLGGYGYTF. The CDR3 region has the DNA TGTGCCAGTAGTAGCCTCGGGGGCTATGGCTACACCTTC.

V is TRBV7-3 and J is TRBJ2-3, with D maybe TRBD2 (5 bases). Per the germline V gene, CDR1 is SGHTA and CDR2 is FQGTGA. V lost 0 bases, J lost 0 bases, and 22 bases lay in between. The length of the CDR3 is 20 residues. CDR3 nucleotides: TGTGCCAGCAGCTTAACAGGAGGTGGCGGGCCAACAACTAGCACAGATACGCAGTATTTT. It translates to CASSLTGGGGPTTSTDTQYF. The entire variable domain, with the rest obtained from reference TRBV7-3 and TRBJ2-3, is as follows: GAGVSQTPSNKVTEKGKYVELRCDPISGHTALYWYRQSLGQGPEFLIYFQGTGAADDSGLPNDRFFAVRPEGSVSTLKIQRTERGDSAVYLCASSLTGGGGPTTSTDTQYFGPGTRLTVL.

The V and J genes are TRBV19 and TRBJ1-1; D remains unclear. Trimming removed 3 bases at V and 11 bases at J, with 13 bases between. The CDR3 sequence is 12 residues long. Germline values: CDR1 LNHDA, CDR2 SQIVND (reference sequence). The CDR3 coding sequence is TGTGCCAGTAGTATGCTCGAGGCTTGGGCTTTCTTT. Residues: CASSMLEAWAFF.

The rearrangement joins TRBV5-4 to TRBJ2-3; 9 nucleotides align to TRBD1. Germline CDR1 and CDR2: SGHNT and YYREEE (reference sequence). With 5 bases clipped from V and 4 bases from J, the junction kept 5 bases outside the gene matches. The CDR3 extends over 14 amino acids. CDR3 DNA sequence: TGTGCCAGCAGTGATAGACAGGGGGCAGATACGCAGTATTTT. It is translated as CASSDRQGADTQYF.

The CDR3 is CASSPPLSSGNTIYF. In DNA form, the CDR3 reads TGTGCCAGCTCACCACCGCTCAGCTCTGGAAACACCATATATTTT. The genes are TRBV18 and TRBJ1-3; D is ambiguous. The CDR3 is 15 amino acids. The V end was cut by 0 bases, the J end by 0 bases, with 6 bases between. Germline CDR1 reads KGHSH; CDR2 reads LQKENI. The variable domain in full, completed from reference TRBV18 and TRBJ1-3, reads NAGVMQNPRHLVRRRGQEARLRCSPMKGHSHVYWYRQLPEEGLKFMVYLQKENIIDESGMPKERFSAEFPKEGPSILRIQQVVRGDSAAYFCASSPPLSSGNTIYFGEGSWLTVV.

This chain uses TRBV28 with TRBJ1-4; D gene uncertain. V was cut by 5 bases and J by 0 bases, with 7 bases left in between. This CDR3 spans 14 amino acids. Germline-derived CDR1 and CDR2 are MDHEN and SYDVKM. The CDR3 coding sequence is TGTGCCAGCAGTCCTACAGCAACTAATGAAAAACTGTTTTTT. It yields the protein CASSPTATNEKLFF. The whole variable domain, remainder taken from reference TRBV28 and TRBJ1-4, is DVKVTQSSRYLVKRTGEKVFLECVQDMDHENMFWYRQDPGLGLRLIYFSYDVKMKEKGDIPEGYSVSREKKERFSLILESASTNQTSMYLCASSPTATNEKLFFGSGTQLSVL.

The chain uses TRBV4-2 and TRBJ2-1; 9 nucleotides match TRBD2. CDR1 is LGHNA, CDR2 YNFKEQ, per germline. The CDR3 is 16 residues long. The V and J ends lost 1 base and 4 bases, in that order; junction bases with no gene match: 5. CDR3 in amino acids: CASSQAGRGGYNEQFF. The CDR3 DNA reads as TGTGCCAGCAGCCAAGCGGGGCGGGGGGGGTACAATGAGCAGTTCTTC.

About this clone: Within the sample, other DNA sequences also encode this same CDR3. This chain joins TRBV6-5 and TRBJ2-5, with D perhaps matching TRBD1 (6 bases). The CDR3 consists of 13 residues. Germline CDR1 MNHEY, CDR2 SVGAGI. The V end was cut by 6 bases, the J end by 1 base, with 9 bases between. CDR3 bases: TGTGCCAGCAGCCTACAGGGCCAAGAGACCCAGTACTTC. Translation: CASSLQGQETQYF.

Regarding this clone: The sample contains more than one DNA sequence encoding this CDR3. J is TRBJ2-5 and V is TRBV7-2, with 8 bases fitting TRBD1. Trimming removed 5 bases from V and 4 bases from J; junction bases left unmatched: 6. Germline V lookup: CDR1 SGHTA, CDR2 FQGNSA. The CDR3 length is 14 residues. DNA for the CDR3: TGTGCCAGCAGCCCCGGACAGGGTAGAGAGACCCAGTACTTC. Translated, it gives CASSPGQGRETQYF.